This T cell receptor beta chain was documented in a study of shared clonotypes between healthy human individuals. Across the study: Each donor's CD4 naive and CD4 memory cells filled three plates apiece, CD8 naive two, and CD8 memory one.

V was clipped by 4 bases and J by 15 bases, with 7 bases between them. The germline V gene encodes CDR1 SGDLS and CDR2 YYNGEE. The CDR3 covers 9 residues. Every donor, a Caucasian adult, lived in Nashville, Tennessee. This table comes from immunoSEQ multiplex PCR, and its TCRdb copy is limited to in-frame clones, with some not included. The sample holds roughly 520,000 clones; about 96% are singletons and the top ten take about 0.06%. This sequence joins TRBV9 and TRBJ1-4; D gene unclear. This clonotype originated in a woman between 25 and 40 years old in good health. Sequenced: naive CD4+ T cells sorted from blood. The subset: CD45RA+ positively selected. CDR3 sequence: CASSIMVFF. DNA of the CDR3: TGTGCCAGCAGCATAATGGTGTTTTTT.